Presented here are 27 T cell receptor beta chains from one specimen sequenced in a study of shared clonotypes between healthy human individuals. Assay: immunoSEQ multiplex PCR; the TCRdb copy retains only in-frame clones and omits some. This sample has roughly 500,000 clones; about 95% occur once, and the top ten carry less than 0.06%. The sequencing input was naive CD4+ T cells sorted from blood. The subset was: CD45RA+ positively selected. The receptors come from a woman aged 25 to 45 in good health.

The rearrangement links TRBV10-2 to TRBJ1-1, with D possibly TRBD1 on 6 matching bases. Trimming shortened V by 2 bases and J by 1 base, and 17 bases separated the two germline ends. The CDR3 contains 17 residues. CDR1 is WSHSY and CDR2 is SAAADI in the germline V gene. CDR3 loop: CASSEIFRGRENTEAFF. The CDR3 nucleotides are TGCGCCAGCAGTGAGATTTTTCGGGGGCGAGAGAACACTGAAGCTTTCTTT.

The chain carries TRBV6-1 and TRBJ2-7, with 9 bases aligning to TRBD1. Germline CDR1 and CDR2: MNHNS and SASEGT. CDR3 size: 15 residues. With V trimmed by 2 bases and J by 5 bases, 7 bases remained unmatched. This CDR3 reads CASSEPTGGRNEQYF. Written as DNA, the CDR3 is TGTGCCAGCAGTGAACCCACAGGGGGCCGGAACGAGCAGTACTTC.

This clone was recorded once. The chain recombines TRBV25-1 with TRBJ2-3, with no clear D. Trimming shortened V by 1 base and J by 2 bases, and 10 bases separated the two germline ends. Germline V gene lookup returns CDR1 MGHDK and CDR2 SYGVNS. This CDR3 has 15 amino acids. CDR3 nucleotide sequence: TGTGCCAGCAGTGAATGGGTGGGTTCCACAGATACGCAGTATTTT. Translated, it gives CASSEWVGSTDTQYF.

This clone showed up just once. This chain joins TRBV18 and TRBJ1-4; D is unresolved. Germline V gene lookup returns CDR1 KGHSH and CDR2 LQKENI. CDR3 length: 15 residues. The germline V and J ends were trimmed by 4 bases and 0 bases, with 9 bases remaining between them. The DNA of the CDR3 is TGTGCCAGCTCACTAGCGGTTGCAACTAATGAAAAACTGTTTTTT. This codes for CASSLAVATNEKLFF.

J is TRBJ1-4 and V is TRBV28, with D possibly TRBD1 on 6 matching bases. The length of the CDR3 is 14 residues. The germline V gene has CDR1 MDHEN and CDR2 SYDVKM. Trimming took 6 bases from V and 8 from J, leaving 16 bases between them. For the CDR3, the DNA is TGTGCCAGCAGCCTCAGGGGAGGCGGGGAAAAACTGTTTTTT. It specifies CASSLRGGGEKLFF.

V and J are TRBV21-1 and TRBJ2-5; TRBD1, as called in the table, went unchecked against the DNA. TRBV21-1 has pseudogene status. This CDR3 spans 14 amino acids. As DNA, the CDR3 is TGTGCCAGCAGCAACTCGGGACAGGGGGAGACCCAGTACTTC. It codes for CASSNSGQGETQYF.

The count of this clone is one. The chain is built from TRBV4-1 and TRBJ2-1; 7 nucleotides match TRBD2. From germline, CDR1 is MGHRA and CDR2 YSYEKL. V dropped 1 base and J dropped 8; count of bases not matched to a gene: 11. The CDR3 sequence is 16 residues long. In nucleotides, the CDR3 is TGCGCCAGCAGCCAAGGCGGCGGGAGAGGCCGGTATGAGCAGTTCTTC. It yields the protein CASSQGGGRGRYEQFF.

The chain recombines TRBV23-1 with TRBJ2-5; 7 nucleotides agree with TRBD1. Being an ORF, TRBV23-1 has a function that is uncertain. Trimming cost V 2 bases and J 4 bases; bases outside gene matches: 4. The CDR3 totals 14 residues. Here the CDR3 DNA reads TGCGCCAGCAGTCAAACGGACAGGCGAGAGACCCAGTACTTC. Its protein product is CASSQTDRRETQYF.

CDR3 residues: CASTWDRVAGELFF. CDR3 nucleotides: TGTGCCAGCACTTGGGACAGGGTCGCCGGGGAGCTGTTTTTT. J is TRBJ2-2 and V is TRBV6-5; 9 bases are shared with TRBD1. This CDR3 has 14 residues. The V gene's germline CDR1 is MNHEY and CDR2 SVGAGI. V trimming: 7 bases; J trimming: 6 bases; junction bases outside the gene matches: 6.

The DNA for the CDR3 is TGTGCCAGCAGTCCCCACAATCAGCCCCAGCATTTT. Its translation is CASSPHNQPQHF. J is TRBJ1-5 and V is TRBV28; D is uncertain. CDR3 length: 12 residues. Germline V CDR1 and CDR2: MDHEN, SYDVKM. The V end lost 5 bases, the J end lost 3 bases, and 5 bases lay between the germline ends. Filled out from reference TRBV28 and TRBJ1-5, the complete variable domain reads DVKVTQSSRYLVKRTGEKVFLECVQDMDHENMFWYRQDPGLGLRLIYFSYDVKMKEKGDIPEGYSVSREKKERFSLILESASTNQTSMYLCASSPHNQPQHFGDGTRLSIL.

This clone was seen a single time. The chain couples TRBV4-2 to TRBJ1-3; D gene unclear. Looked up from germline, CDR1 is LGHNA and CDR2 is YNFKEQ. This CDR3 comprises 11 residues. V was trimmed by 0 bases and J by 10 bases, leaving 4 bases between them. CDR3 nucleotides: TGTGCCAGCAGCCAAGAAAGGACCATATATTTT. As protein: CASSQERTIYF.

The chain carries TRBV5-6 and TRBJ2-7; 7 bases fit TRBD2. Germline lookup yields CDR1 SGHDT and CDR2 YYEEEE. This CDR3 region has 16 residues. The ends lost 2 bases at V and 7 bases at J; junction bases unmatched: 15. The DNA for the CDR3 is TGTGCCAGCAGCTTTCGCATATCGGCGGGAGTAAGGGAGCAGTACTTC. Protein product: CASSFRISAGVREQYF.

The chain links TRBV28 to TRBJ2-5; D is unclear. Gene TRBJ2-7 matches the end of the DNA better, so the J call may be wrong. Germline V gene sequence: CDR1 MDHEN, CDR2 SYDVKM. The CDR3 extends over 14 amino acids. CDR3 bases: TGTGCCAGCAGTTGGCACACCGGCGGATACGAGCAGTACTTC. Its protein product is CASSWHTGGYEQYF.

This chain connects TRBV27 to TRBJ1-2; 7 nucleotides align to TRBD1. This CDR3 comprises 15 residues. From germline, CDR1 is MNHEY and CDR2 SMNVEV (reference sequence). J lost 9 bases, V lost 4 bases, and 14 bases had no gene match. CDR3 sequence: CASSSRGGGIISYTF. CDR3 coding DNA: TGTGCCAGCAGTTCCCGGGGAGGGGGCATCATCAGCTACACCTTC.

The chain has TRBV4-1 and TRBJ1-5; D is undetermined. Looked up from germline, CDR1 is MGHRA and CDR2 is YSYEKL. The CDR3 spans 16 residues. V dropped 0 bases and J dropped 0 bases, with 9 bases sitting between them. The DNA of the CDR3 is TGCGCCAGCAGCCAAGATGGCAGTTATAGCAATCAGCCCCAGCATTTT. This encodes CASSQDGSYSNQPQHF.

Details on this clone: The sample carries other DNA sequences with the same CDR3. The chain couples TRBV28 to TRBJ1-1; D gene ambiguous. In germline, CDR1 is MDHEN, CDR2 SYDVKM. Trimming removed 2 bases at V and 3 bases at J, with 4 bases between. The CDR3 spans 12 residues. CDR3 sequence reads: CASSLDYTEAFF. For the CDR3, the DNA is TGTGCCAGCAGTTTAGACTACACTGAAGCTTTCTTT.

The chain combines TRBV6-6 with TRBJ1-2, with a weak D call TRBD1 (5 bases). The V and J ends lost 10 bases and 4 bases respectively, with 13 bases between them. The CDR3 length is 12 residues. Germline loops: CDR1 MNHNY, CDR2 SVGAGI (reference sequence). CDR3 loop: CAIRDQGYGYTF. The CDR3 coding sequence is TGTGCCATACGGGACCAGGGCTATGGCTACACCTTC.

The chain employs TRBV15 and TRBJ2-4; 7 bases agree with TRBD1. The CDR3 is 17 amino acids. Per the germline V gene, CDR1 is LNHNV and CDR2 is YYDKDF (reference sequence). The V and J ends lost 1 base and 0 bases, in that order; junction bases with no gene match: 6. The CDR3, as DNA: TGTGCCACCAGCAGAGTGAGGGGGCCGGGAGCCAAAAACATTCAGTACTTC. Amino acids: CATSRVRGPGAKNIQYF.

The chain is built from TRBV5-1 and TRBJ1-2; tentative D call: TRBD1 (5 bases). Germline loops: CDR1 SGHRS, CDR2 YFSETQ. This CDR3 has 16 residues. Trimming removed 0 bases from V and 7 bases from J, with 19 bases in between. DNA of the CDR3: TGCGCCAGCAGCTTGGCGCCAGGGCGGTATTCTGGTGGCTACACCTTC. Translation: CASSLAPGRYSGGYTF.

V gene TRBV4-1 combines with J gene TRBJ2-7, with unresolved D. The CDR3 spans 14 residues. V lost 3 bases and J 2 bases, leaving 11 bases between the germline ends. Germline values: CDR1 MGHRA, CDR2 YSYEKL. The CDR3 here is CASSHEVGTYEQYF. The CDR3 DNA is TGCGCCAGCAGCCATGAAGTGGGGACCTACGAGCAGTACTTC.

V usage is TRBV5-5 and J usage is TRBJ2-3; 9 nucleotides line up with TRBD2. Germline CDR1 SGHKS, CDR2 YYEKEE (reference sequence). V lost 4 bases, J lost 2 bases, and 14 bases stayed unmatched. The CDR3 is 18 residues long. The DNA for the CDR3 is TGTGCCAGCAGCCCACTATTCGGGACTAGCAGTTCCACAGATACGCAGTATTTT. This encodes CASSPLFGTSSSTDTQYF.

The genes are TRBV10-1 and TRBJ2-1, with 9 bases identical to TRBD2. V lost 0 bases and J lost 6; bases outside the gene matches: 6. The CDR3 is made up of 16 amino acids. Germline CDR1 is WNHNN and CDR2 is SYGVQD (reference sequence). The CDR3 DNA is TGCGCCAGCAGTGAGTCGATGGGACTAGCCCCCAATGAGCAGTTCTTC. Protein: CASSESMGLAPNEQFF.

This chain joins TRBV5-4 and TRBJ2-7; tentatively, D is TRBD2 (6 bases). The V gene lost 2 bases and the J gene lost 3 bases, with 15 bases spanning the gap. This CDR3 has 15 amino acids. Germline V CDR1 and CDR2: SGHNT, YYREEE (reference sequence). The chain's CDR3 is CASSFARAGNYEQYF. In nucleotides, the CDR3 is TGTGCCAGCAGCTTCGCGCGGGCGGGAAACTACGAGCAGTACTTC.

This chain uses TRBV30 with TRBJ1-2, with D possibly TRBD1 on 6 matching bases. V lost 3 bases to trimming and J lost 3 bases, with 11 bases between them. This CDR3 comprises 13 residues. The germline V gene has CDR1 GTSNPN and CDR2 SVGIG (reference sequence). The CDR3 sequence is CAWSGQNDYGYTF. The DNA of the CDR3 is TGTGCCTGGAGCGGACAGAATGACTATGGCTACACCTTC.

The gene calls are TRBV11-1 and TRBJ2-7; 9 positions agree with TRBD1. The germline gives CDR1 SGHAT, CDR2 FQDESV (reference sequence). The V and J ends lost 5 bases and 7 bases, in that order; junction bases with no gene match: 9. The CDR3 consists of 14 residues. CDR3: CASSPGQGKREQYF. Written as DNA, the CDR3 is TGTGCCAGCAGCCCGGGACAGGGTAAGAGGGAGCAGTACTTC.

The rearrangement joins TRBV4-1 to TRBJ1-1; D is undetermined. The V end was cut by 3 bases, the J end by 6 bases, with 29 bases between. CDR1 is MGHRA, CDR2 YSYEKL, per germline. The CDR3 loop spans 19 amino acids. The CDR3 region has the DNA TGCGCCAGCAGCCAGGATGGCCCGGGTTTGCCGTGGATCGTCCCTGAAGCTTTCTTT. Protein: CASSQDGPGLPWIVPEAFF.

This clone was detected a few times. The CDR3 coding sequence is TGTGCCTGGAGTCCAGGACAGCTCCGGGCCCAGCATTTT. Amino acid sequence: CAWSPGQLRAQHF. The rearrangement links TRBV30 to TRBJ1-5; weak D call: TRBD1 (6 bases). The CDR3 runs 13 residues. Looked up from germline, CDR1 is GTSNPN and CDR2 is SVGIG (reference sequence). V was pared by 2 bases and J by 11 bases, with 16 bases between.